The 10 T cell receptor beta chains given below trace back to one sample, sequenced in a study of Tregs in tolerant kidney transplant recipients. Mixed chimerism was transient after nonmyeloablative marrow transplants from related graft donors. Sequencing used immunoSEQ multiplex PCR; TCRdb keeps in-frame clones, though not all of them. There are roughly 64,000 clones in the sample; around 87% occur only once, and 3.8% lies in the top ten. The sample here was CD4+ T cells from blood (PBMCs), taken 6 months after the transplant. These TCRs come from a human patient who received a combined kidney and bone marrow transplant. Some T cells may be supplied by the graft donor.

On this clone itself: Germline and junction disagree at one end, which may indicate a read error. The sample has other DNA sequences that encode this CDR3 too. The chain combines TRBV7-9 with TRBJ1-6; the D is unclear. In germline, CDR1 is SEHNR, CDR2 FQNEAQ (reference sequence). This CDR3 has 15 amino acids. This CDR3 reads CASSLGTGLNSPLHF. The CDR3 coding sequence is TGTGCCAGCAGCTTAGGCACGGGTCTCAATTCCCCCCTCCACTTT.

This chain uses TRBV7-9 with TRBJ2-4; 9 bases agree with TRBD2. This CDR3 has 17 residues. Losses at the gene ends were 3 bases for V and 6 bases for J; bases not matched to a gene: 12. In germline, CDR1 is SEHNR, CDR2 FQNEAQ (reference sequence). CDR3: CASSFNVAGASLNIQYF. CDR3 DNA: TGTGCCAGCAGCTTTAACGTAGCGGGAGCATCGTTAAACATTCAGTACTTC.

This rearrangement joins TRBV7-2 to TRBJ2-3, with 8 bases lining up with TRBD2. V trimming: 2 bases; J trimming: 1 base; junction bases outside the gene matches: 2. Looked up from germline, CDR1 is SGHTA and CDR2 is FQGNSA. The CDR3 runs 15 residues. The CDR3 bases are TGTGCCAGCAGCTTACCGACTAGCGGCACAGATACGCAGTATTTT. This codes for CASSLPTSGTDTQYF.

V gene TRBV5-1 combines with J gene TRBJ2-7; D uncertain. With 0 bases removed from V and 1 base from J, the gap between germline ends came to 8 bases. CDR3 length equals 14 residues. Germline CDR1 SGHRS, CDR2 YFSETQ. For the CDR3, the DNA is TGCGCCAGCAGCTTGGGGGCCGTTTCCTACGAGCAGTACTTC. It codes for CASSLGAVSYEQYF.

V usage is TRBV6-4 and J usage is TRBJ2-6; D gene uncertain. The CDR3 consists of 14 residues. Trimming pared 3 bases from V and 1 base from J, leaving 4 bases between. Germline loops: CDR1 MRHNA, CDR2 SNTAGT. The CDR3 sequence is CASSETSGANVLTF. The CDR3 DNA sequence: TGTGCCAGCAGTGAGACTTCTGGGGCCAACGTCCTGACTTTC.

In DNA form, the CDR3 reads TGTGCCAGCAGCCCCTTCGTAGAGACAGGGTATAGGGAGACCCAGTACTTC. Amino acids: CASSPFVETGYRETQYF. This chain uses TRBV14 with TRBJ2-5, with 7 bases identical to TRBD1. Germline CDR1 SGHDN, CDR2 FVKESK. The CDR3 runs 17 residues. Trimming removed 4 bases from V and 5 bases from J; junction bases left unmatched: 16.

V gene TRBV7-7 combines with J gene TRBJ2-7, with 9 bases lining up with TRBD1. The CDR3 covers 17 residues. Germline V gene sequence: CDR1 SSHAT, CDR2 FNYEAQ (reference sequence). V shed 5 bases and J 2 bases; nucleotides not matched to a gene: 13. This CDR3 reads CASSPGRRQGGTYEQYF. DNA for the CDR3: TGTGCCAGCAGCCCCGGCCGCCGACAGGGGGGGACCTACGAGCAGTACTTC.

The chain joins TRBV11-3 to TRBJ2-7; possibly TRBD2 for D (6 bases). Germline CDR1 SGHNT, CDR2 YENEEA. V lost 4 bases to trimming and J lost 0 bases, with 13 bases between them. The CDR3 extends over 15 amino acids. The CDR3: CASSSGLRSSYEQYF. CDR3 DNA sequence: TGTGCCAGCAGCTCGGGACTTCGTAGCTCCTACGAGCAGTACTTC.

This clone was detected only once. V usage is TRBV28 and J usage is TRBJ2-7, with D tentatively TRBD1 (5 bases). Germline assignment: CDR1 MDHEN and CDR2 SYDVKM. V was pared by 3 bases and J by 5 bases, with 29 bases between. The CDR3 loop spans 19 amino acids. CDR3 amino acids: CASSFRSGGVYWGKNEQYF. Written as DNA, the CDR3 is TGTGCCAGCAGTTTCCGCTCCGGTGGGGTGTACTGGGGCAAGAACGAGCAGTACTTC. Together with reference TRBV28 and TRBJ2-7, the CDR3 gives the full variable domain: DVKVTQSSRYLVKRTGEKVFLECVQDMDHENMFWYRQDPGLGLRLIYFSYDVKMKEKGDIPEGYSVSREKKERFSLILESASTNQTSMYLCASSFRSGGVYWGKNEQYFGPGTRLTVT.

The CDR3 DNA sequence: TGCGCCAGCAGCCGTGGGACTAGCGGGAGGGCCCGGGAGACCCAGTACTTC. Translation: CASSRGTSGRARETQYF. This sequence joins TRBV4-1 and TRBJ2-5, with TRBD2 identical over 16 bases. The CDR3 runs 17 residues. Per the germline V gene, CDR1 is MGHRA and CDR2 is YSYEKL. V lost 4 bases to trimming and J lost 5 bases; unmatched junction nucleotides: 7.